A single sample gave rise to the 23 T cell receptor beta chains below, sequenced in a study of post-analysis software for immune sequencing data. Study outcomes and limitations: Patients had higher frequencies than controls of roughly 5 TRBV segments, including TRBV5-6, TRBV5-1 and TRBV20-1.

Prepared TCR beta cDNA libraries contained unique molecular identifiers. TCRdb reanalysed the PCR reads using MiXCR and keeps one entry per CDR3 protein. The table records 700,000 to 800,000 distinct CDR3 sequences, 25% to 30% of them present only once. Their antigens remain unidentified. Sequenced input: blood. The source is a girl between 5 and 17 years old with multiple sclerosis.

The CDR3 DNA sequence: TGTGCCAGCTACCCTAGCGGAGCCCCCAGAGAGACCCAGTACTTC. This translates into CASYPSGAPRETQYF. The V gene is TRBV6-1, the J gene TRBJ2-5; 7 bases match TRBD2. The germline V gene encodes CDR1 MNHNS and CDR2 SASEGT. The CDR3 spans 15 residues. The ends lost 8 bases at V and 4 bases at J; junction bases unmatched: 13.

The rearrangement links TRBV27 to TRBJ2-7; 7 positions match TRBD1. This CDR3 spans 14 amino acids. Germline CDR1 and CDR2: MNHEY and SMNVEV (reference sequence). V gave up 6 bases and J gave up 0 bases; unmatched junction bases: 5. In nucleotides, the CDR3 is TGTGCCAGCAGCGGACAGGAGAGCTCCTACGAGCAGTACTTC. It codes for CASSGQESSYEQYF.

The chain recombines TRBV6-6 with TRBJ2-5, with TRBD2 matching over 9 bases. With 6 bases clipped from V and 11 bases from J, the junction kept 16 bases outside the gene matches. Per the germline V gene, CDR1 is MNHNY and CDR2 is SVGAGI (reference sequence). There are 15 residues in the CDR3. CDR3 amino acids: CASRGASGNHNEQYF. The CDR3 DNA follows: TGTGCCAGCAGAGGGGCTAGCGGGAACCACAATGAGCAGTACTTC.

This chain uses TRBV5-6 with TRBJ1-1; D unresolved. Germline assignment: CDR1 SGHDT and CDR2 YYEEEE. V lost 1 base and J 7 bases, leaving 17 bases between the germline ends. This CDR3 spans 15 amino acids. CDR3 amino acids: CASSLTPNRGLEAFF. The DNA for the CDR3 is TGTGCCAGCAGCTTGACGCCGAACCGAGGGCTTGAAGCTTTCTTT.

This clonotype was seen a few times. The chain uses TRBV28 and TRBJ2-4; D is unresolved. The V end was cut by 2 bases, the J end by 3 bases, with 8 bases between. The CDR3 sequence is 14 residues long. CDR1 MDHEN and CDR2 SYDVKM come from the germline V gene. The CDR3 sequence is CASSLPGGKNIQYF. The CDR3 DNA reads TGTGCCAGCAGTTTACCAGGTGGCAAAAACATTCAGTACTTC.

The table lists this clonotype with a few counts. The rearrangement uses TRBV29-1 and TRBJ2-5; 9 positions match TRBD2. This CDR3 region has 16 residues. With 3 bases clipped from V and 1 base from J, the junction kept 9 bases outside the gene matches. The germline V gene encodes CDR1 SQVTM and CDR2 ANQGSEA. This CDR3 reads CSVDGTSRNLQETQYF. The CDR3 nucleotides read TGCAGCGTTGATGGGACTAGCAGGAATCTCCAAGAGACCCAGTACTTC.

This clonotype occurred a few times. In nucleotides, the CDR3 is TGTGCCAGCAGTTACCAGTTCCCGGGGGGTTCTTACAATGAGCAGTTCTTC. It specifies CASSYQFPGGSYNEQFF. The rearrangement links TRBV6-5 to TRBJ2-1; 7 nucleotides line up with TRBD2. After removal of 2 bases from V and 4 bases from J, the junction contained 11 bases not matched to a gene. Germline V CDR1 and CDR2: MNHEY, SVGAGI. The CDR3 has 17 amino acids.

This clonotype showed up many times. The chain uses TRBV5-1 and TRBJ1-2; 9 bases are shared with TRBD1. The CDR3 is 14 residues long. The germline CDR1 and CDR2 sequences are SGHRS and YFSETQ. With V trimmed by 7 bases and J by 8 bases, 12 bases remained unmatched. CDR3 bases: TGCGCCAGCGCCCTAATAGGACAGGGGAGCGGCTACACCTTC. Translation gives CASALIGQGSGYTF.

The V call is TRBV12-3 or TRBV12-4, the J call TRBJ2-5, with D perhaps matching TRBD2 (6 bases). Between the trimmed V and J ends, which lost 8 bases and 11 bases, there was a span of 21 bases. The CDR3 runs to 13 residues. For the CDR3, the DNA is TGTGCCAGCTTCGGGAGCGGTTACAATGAGCAGTACTTC. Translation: CASFGSGYNEQYF.

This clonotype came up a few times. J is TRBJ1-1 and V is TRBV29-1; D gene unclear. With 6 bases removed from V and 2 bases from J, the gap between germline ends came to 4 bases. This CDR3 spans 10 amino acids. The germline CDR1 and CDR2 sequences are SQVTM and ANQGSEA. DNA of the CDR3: TGCAGCGTACTCAACACTGAAGCTTTCTTT. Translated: CSVLNTEAFF.

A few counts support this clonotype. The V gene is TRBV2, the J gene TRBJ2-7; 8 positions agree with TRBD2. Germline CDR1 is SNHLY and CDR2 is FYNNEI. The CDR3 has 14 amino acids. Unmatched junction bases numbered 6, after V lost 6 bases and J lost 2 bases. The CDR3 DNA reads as TGTGCCAGCAGAGGGACTAGGGGGGCCTACGAGCAGTACTTC. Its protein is CASRGTRGAYEQYF.

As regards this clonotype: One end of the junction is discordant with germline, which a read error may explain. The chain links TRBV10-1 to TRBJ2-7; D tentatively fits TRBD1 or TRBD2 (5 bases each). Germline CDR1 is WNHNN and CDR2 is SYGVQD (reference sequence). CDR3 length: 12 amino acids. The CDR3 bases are TGCGCCAGCAGTGAGATGGGGACCGAGCGGTACTTC. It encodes CASSEMGTERYF.

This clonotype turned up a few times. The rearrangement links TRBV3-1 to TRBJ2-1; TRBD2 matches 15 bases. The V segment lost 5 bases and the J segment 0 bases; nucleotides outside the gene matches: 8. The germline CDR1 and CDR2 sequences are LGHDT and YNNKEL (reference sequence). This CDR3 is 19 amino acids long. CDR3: CASSKGTSGGTSSYNEQFF. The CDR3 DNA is TGTGCCAGCAGCAAAGGGACTAGCGGGGGGACGAGCTCCTACAATGAGCAGTTCTTC.

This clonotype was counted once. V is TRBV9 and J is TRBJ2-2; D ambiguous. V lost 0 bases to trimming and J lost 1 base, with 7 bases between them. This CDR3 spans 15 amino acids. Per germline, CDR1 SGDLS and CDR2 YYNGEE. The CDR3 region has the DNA TGTGCCAGCAGCGTAGTTCGACAGAACACCGGGGAGCTGTTTTTT. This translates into CASSVVRQNTGELFF.

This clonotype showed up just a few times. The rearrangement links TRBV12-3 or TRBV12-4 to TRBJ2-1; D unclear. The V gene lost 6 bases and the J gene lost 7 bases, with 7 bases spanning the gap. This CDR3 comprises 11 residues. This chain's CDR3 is CASSRMNEQFF. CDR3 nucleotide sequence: TGTGCCAGCAGCCGAATGAATGAGCAGTTCTTC.

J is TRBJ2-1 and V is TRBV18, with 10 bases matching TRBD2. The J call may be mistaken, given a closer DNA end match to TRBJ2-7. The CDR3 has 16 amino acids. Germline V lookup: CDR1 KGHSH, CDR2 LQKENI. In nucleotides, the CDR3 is TGTGCCAGCTCACCTTCTAGCGGGAGCTCCTACAATGAGCAGTACTTC. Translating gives CASSPSSGSSYNEQYF.

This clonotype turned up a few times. CDR3 DNA sequence: TGTGCCAGCAGCCAGGGACTAGCGGGAGCTCTGGCGCACGAGCAGTACTTC. Its protein is CASSQGLAGALAHEQYF. The gene calls are TRBV3-1 and TRBJ2-7, with 14 bases fitting TRBD2. This CDR3 is 17 amino acids long. The germline gives CDR1 LGHDT, CDR2 YNNKEL (reference sequence). V lost 3 bases, J lost 5 bases, and 9 bases stayed unmatched.

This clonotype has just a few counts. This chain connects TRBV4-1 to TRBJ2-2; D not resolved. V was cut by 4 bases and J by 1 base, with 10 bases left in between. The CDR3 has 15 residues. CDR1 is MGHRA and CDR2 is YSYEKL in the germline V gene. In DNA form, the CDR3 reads TGCGCCAGCAGCCCAGGAACGTGGAACACCGGGGAGCTGTTTTTT. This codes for CASSPGTWNTGELFF.

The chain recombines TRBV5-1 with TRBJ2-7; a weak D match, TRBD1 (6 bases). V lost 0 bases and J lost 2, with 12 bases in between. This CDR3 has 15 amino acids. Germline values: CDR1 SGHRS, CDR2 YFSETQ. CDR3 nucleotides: TGCGCCAGCAGCTTGGACGGGACATATCCCTACGAGCAGTACTTC. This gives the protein CASSLDGTYPYEQYF.

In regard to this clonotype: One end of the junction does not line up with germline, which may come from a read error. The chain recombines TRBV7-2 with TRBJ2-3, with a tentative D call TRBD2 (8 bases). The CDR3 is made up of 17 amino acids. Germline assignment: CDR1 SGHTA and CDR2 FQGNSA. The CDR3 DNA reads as TGTGCCAACAGCTTAGTTAGCGGGGAGGGGGCTGCAGATACGCAGTATTTT. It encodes CANSLVSGEGAADTQYF.

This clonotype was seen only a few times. Written as DNA, the CDR3 is TGTGCCATCAGCGGGGGGTCTACGGGCGGCTATGGCTACACCTTC. It specifies CAISGGSTGGYGYTF. The gene calls are TRBV10-3 and TRBJ1-2; tentative D call: TRBD1 (5 bases). The CDR3 totals 15 residues. V gave up 6 bases and J gave up 4 bases, with 18 bases separating them. CDR1 is ENHRY, CDR2 SYGVKD, per germline.

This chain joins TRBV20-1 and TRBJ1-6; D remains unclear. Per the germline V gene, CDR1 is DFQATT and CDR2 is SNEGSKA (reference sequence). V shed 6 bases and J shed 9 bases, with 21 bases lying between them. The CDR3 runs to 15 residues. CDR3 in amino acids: CSAPVRSGNGSPLHF. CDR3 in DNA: TGCAGTGCCCCCGTCCGATCGGGGAATGGTTCACCCCTCCACTTT.

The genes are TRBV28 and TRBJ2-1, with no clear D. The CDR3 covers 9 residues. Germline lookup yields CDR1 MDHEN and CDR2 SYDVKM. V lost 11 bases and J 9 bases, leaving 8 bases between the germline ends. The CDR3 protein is CAAGGEQFF. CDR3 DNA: TGTGCCGCAGGCGGTGAGCAGTTCTTC. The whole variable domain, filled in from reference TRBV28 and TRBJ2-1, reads DVKVTQSSRYLVKRTGEKVFLECVQDMDHENMFWYRQDPGLGLRLIYFSYDVKMKEKGDIPEGYSVSREKKERFSLILESASTNQTSMYLCAAGGEQFFGPGTRLTVL.